Only a few counts were recorded for the clone carrying this TCR beta chain. Germline and genes: mouse. The read finishes 1 residue shy of the CDR3 end, and the germline J gene is used to complete it. The sample is drawn from a study of tissue T cells after allogeneic stem cell transplantation. Germline loops: CDR1 NNHDY, CDR2 SYVADS. The CDR3 has 15 residues. V shed 1 base and J shed 0 bases, with 8 bases lying between them. Clones were sequenced by immunoSEQ multiplex PCR, and TCRdb holds only the in-frame ones, with some missing. This sample yields about 20,000 clones, of which around 70% are seen a single time; approximately 0.93% belongs to the top ten.

Sample: spleen. The sequence came from a female BALB/c mouse in good health. MHC haplotype of the mouse line: H2-d. The chain uses TRBV13-3 and TRBJ1-5; D is unclear. The CDR3 DNA, read in part, is TGTGCCAGCAGTGATCAGGAGTATAACAACCAGGCTCCGCTT. It codes for CASSDQEYNNQAPL. The entire CDR3 reads CASSDQEYNNQAPLF.